Presented here are 29 T cell receptor beta chains from one specimen sequenced in a study of shared clonotypes between healthy human individuals (dated by TCRdb to 2020 to 2022). Library preparation was by the immunoSEQ multiplex PCR assay. In its TCRdb copy, this immuneACCESS table keeps in-frame sequences only and misses some clones. Where compared with another copy, unresolved V genes explain less than half of these, and the others have no known cause. The sample profile shows over 850,000 clones; 75% to 80% of them were found once. The biggest ten clones account for about 0.52% of the sample. Sequenced input: memory CD4+ T cells from PBMCs. Explained via the paper, the cell subset or site label denotes: CD45RA-negative fraction. All receptors derive from a man aged 18-30 years in good health. Some clones in this sample may be carry-over from other donors' samples.

This chain connects TRBV7-9 to TRBJ1-4, with 8 bases that match TRBD1. Germline values: CDR1 SEHNR, CDR2 FQNEAQ (reference sequence). The ends lost 5 bases at V and 4 bases at J; junction bases unmatched: 6. The CDR3 runs to 15 residues. The CDR3 nucleotides read TGTGCCAGCAGCACCCTGACAGGGGTTAATGAAAAACTGTTTTTT. Translation gives CASSTLTGVNEKLFF.

A few counts support this clone. The V call is TRBV6-1, the J call TRBJ1-1, with TRBD1 identical over 7 bases. Germline CDR1 MNHNS, CDR2 SASEGT. The CDR3 has 14 amino acids. V lost 6 bases to trimming and J lost 1 base; unmatched junction nucleotides: 5. This CDR3 is CASRVGTANTEAFF. CDR3 nucleotides: TGTGCCAGCAGAGTTGGGACAGCGAACACTGAAGCTTTCTTT.

The rearrangement uses TRBV2 and TRBJ1-3; D gene unclear. The CDR3 extends over 12 amino acids. V was cut by 6 bases and J by 5 bases, with 8 bases left in between. In germline, CDR1 is SNHLY, CDR2 FYNNEI. CDR3 amino acids: CASSPLRNTIYF. In DNA form, the CDR3 reads TGTGCCAGCAGCCCCCTTAGAAACACCATATATTTT.

The CDR3 coding sequence is TGTGCCAGCAGTCGGAACAGGGAAGGCACCGGGGAGCTGTTTTTT. Residues: CASSRNREGTGELFF. The rearrangement uses TRBV27 and TRBJ2-2; possible D gene TRBD1, 6 bases. Trimming shortened V by 5 bases and J by 4 bases, and 14 bases separated the two germline ends. The CDR3 covers 15 residues. The V gene's germline CDR1 is MNHEY and CDR2 SMNVEV (reference sequence).

A single count supports this clone. V usage is TRBV7-8 and J usage is TRBJ2-5, with D uncertain. With 3 bases removed from V and 0 bases from J, the gap between germline ends came to 8 bases. This CDR3 contains 14 residues. The germline gives CDR1 SGHVS, CDR2 FQNEAQ. The CDR3 nucleotides are TGTGCCAGCAGCTTTAAGACGTACCAAGAGACCCAGTACTTC. It translates to CASSFKTYQETQYF. The whole variable domain, remainder taken from reference TRBV7-8 and TRBJ2-5, is GAGVSQSPRYKVAKRGQDVALRCDPISGHVSLFWYQQALGQGPEFLTYFQNEAQLDKSGLPSDRFFAERPEGSVSTLKIQRTQQEDSAVYLCASSFKTYQETQYFGPGTRLLVL.

CDR3 sequence: CASSRNRAGQETQYF. The CDR3 DNA reads as TGTGCCAGCAGTCGCAACCGGGCAGGCCAAGAGACCCAGTACTTC. V gene TRBV7-9 combines with J gene TRBJ2-5, with D unclear. The CDR3 contains 15 residues. V was cut by 6 bases and J by 1 base, with 15 bases left in between. Germline CDR1 reads SEHNR; CDR2 reads FQNEAQ (reference sequence).

The chain is built from TRBV5-6 and TRBJ2-3; 11 positions match TRBD2. This CDR3 is 15 amino acids long. Trimming at V came to 4 bases and at J to 4 bases, leaving 5 bases not matched to a gene. Germline V lookup: CDR1 SGHDT, CDR2 YYEEEE. CDR3 amino acids: CASSATSGEADTQYF. The CDR3 DNA sequence: TGTGCCAGCAGCGCGACTAGCGGGGAGGCAGATACGCAGTATTTT. The full variable domain, in which reference TRBV5-6 and TRBJ2-3 provide the parts outside the CDR3, is DAGVTQSPTHLIKTRGQQVTLRCSPKSGHDTVSWYQQALGQGPQFIFQYYEEEERQRGNFPDRFSGHQFPNYSSELNVNALLLGDSALYLCASSATSGEADTQYFGPGTRLTVL.

The chain uses TRBV30 and TRBJ1-3; no clear D gene. Trimming removed 0 bases from V and 3 bases from J, with 12 bases in between. Germline values: CDR1 GTSNPN, CDR2 SVGIG (reference sequence). The CDR3 is 15 amino acids. The CDR3 is CAWSVPRFSGNTIYF. In DNA, the CDR3 is TGTGCCTGGAGTGTACCTCGGTTCAGTGGAAACACCATATATTTT.

Here the CDR3 DNA reads TGTGCCAGCAGGCGGACGGTTGTTGGCAAAAACATTCAGTACTTC. Residues: CASRRTVVGKNIQYF. This chain connects TRBV6-5 to TRBJ2-4; D gene unclear. Trimming removed 6 bases from V and 3 bases from J, with 15 bases in between. CDR1 and CDR2 from the germline V gene are MNHEY and SVGAGI. The CDR3 has 15 residues.

This rearrangement joins TRBV5-1 to TRBJ2-3, with 8 bases that match TRBD2. CDR3 length: 15 residues. The V gene end was trimmed by 3 bases and the J gene end by 4 bases; junction bases not matched to a gene: 7. Germline V CDR1 and CDR2: SGHRS, YFSETQ. The CDR3 loop is CASSSRAGAADTQYF. The CDR3, as DNA: TGCGCCAGCAGCTCTAGAGCGGGAGCAGCAGATACGCAGTATTTT.

The gene calls are TRBV19 and TRBJ2-2; D is perhaps TRBD1 or TRBD2 (5 bases each). V gave up 3 bases and J gave up 2 bases, with 13 bases separating them. The germline CDR1 and CDR2 sequences are LNHDA and SQIVND (reference sequence). This CDR3 contains 16 residues. The CDR3 sequence: CASSMWGPINTGELFF. In DNA, the CDR3 is TGTGCCAGTAGTATGTGGGGACCCATAAACACCGGGGAGCTGTTTTTT.

CDR3 DNA sequence: TGTGCCAACGCTCCCGCGAACACCGGGGAGCTGTTTTTT. Encoded protein: CANAPANTGELFF. The V and J genes are TRBV2 and TRBJ2-2, with D unclear. V was pared by 10 bases and J by 0 bases, with 9 bases between. The CDR3 covers 13 residues. Germline V gene sequence: CDR1 SNHLY, CDR2 FYNNEI.

The chain links TRBV18 to TRBJ2-7; D uncertain. This CDR3 is 12 amino acids long. The germline CDR1 and CDR2 sequences are KGHSH and LQKENI. V dropped 3 bases and J dropped 2 bases, with 5 bases sitting between them. CDR3 sequence (DNA): TGTGCCAGCTCACCTTCCCCCTACGAGCAGTACTTC. Translating gives CASSPSPYEQYF.

This clone appeared a single time. The rearrangement links TRBV11-2 to TRBJ2-2; the D call may be TRBD1 or TRBD2 (5 bases each). This CDR3 has 14 amino acids. The V end was cut by 5 bases, the J end by 3 bases, with 10 bases between. The germline V gene encodes CDR1 SGHAT and CDR2 FQNNGV. The CDR3 coding sequence is TGTGCCAGCAGCCCCGGGACCGACACCGGGGAGCTGTTTTTT. Protein sequence: CASSPGTDTGELFF.

The chain employs TRBV28 and TRBJ1-5, with no clear D. The CDR3 is 15 residues long. Germline CDR1 is MDHEN and CDR2 is SYDVKM. Trimming pared 5 bases from V and 0 bases from J, leaving 11 bases between. CDR3 loop: CASSVLRVSNQPQHF. The CDR3 bases are TGTGCCAGCAGTGTCCTTCGGGTTAGCAATCAGCCCCAGCATTTT.

This clone has only a few counts. The chain employs TRBV30 and TRBJ1-6; the match to TRBD1 covers 9 bases. Looked up from germline, CDR1 is GTSNPN and CDR2 is SVGIG (reference sequence). V lost 7 bases to trimming and J lost 7 bases; unmatched junction nucleotides: 14. The CDR3 runs 16 residues. The CDR3 region has the DNA TGTGCCTCGGACAGGGGCCAGACGGCGTCGAATTCACCCCTCCACTTT. Protein: CASDRGQTASNSPLHF.

The chain joins TRBV5-4 to TRBJ2-1; 10 bases are shared with TRBD2. The CDR3 length is 15 residues. CDR1 SGHNT and CDR2 YYREEE come from the germline V gene (reference sequence). The CDR3 loop reads CTSGVGGNSYNEQFF. DNA of the CDR3: TGTACTAGCGGGGTCGGAGGGAATTCCTACAATGAGCAGTTCTTC.

The table lists this clone with a count of one. This chain joins TRBV29-1 and TRBJ2-3, with 8 bases identical to TRBD2. This CDR3 has 17 amino acids. Trimming at V came to 1 base and at J to 2 bases, leaving 11 bases not matched to a gene. CDR1 and CDR2 (germline): SQVTM, ANQGSEA. The CDR3 loop reads CSVEGGLADAITDTQYF. CDR3 coding DNA: TGCAGCGTTGAAGGCGGACTAGCCGACGCTATCACAGATACGCAGTATTTT.

The V and J genes are TRBV5-4 and TRBJ1-5, with D tentatively TRBD1 (6 bases). CDR1 is SGHNT and CDR2 is YYREEE in the germline V gene (reference sequence). Trimming shortened V by 1 base and J by 4 bases, and 12 bases separated the two germline ends. This CDR3 region has 15 residues. CDR3 sequence: CASSLSGHPNQPQHF. The CDR3 nucleotides are TGTGCCAGCAGCTTGTCGGGACACCCGAATCAGCCCCAGCATTTT.

The V and J genes are TRBV7-2 and TRBJ2-3; TRBD1 might be the D (5 bases). V was pared by 1 base and J by 6 bases, with 11 bases between. The CDR3 loop spans 14 amino acids. CDR1 is SGHTA, CDR2 FQGNSA, per germline. The CDR3 loop is CASSLVKGMDTQYF. CDR3 nucleotides: TGTGCCAGCAGCTTAGTGAAGGGGATGGATACGCAGTATTTT. The full variable domain, completed using reference TRBV7-2 and TRBJ2-3, is GAGVSQSPSNKVTEKGKDVELRCDPISGHTALYWYRQSLGQGLEFLIYFQGNSAPDKSGLPSDRFSAERTGGSVSTLTIQRTQQEDSAVYLCASSLVKGMDTQYFGPGTRLTVL.

The chain employs TRBV28 and TRBJ2-6; weak D call: TRBD2 (6 bases). The germline gives CDR1 MDHEN, CDR2 SYDVKM. The CDR3 is 15 amino acids. V was trimmed by 8 bases and J by 0 bases, leaving 11 bases between them. The CDR3 sequence is CASRGTVSGANVLTF. The CDR3 DNA sequence: TGTGCCAGCCGGGGGACCGTCTCTGGGGCCAACGTCCTGACTTTC.

The rearrangement links TRBV6-6 to TRBJ2-7; 14 nucleotides line up with TRBD2. This CDR3 comprises 16 residues. After removal of 5 bases from V and 2 bases from J, the junction contained 5 bases not matched to a gene. CDR1 MNHNY and CDR2 SVGAGI come from the germline V gene (reference sequence). CDR3 nucleotides: TGTGCCAGCAGTGGCCCGGGACTAGCGGGAGCCTACGAGCAGTACTTC. Encoded protein: CASSGPGLAGAYEQYF.

The chain links TRBV5-4 to TRBJ1-2, with TRBD1 as a possible D gene (5 bases). Germline CDR1 reads SGHNT; CDR2 reads YYREEE (reference sequence). V lost 1 base, J lost 6 bases, and 10 bases lay in between. The CDR3 totals 13 residues. The CDR3 DNA reads as TGTGCCAGCAGCTTGACCAGGGTAGATGGCTACACCTTC. It specifies CASSLTRVDGYTF.

The rearrangement uses TRBV2 and TRBJ1-5, with D perhaps TRBD1 (6 bases). CDR1 is SNHLY and CDR2 is FYNNEI in the germline V gene. The CDR3 is 14 residues long. V lost 6 bases and J lost 3, with 12 bases in between. For the CDR3, the DNA is TGTGCCAGCAGCGTCGACAGGATCAATCAGCCCCAGCATTTT. Translating gives CASSVDRINQPQHF.

This clone was recorded only once. The V call is TRBV5-8, the J call TRBJ1-5; TRBD1 matches at 9 bases. The germline CDR1 and CDR2 sequences are SGHTS and YDEGEE. Unmatched junction bases numbered 8, after V lost 4 bases and J lost 6 bases. The CDR3 totals 15 residues. CDR3 sequence reads: CASSTHPTGGQPQHF. DNA for the CDR3: TGTGCCAGCAGCACGCACCCGACAGGGGGTCAGCCCCAGCATTTT.

A few counts support this clone. The chain recombines TRBV11-2 with TRBJ1-5; 9 nucleotides agree with TRBD1. The CDR3 has 14 residues. Losses at the gene ends were 5 bases for V and 6 bases for J; bases not matched to a gene: 5. Germline CDR1 reads SGHAT; CDR2 reads FQNNGV. The CDR3 nucleotides are TGTGCCAGCAGCCTGGGACAGGGAAGTCAGCCCCAGCATTTT. Translation: CASSLGQGSQPQHF.

V usage is TRBV5-8 and J usage is TRBJ1-1, with D uncertain. Between the trimmed V and J ends, which lost 0 bases and 2 bases, there was a span of 8 bases. This CDR3 is 14 amino acids long. The V gene's germline CDR1 is SGHTS and CDR2 YDEGEE. DNA for the CDR3: TGTGCCAGCAGCTTGGTGTCAGTCAACACTGAAGCTTTCTTT. This translates into CASSLVSVNTEAFF.

The genes are TRBV28 and TRBJ2-3; D gene ambiguous. This CDR3 comprises 15 residues. The germline V gene encodes CDR1 MDHEN and CDR2 SYDVKM. The germline V and J ends were trimmed by 7 bases and 3 bases, with 17 bases remaining between them. The CDR3 DNA reads as TGTGCCAGCATGCTCCTCCGATTTGCGACAGATACGCAGTATTTT. Its protein product is CASMLLRFATDTQYF.

The genes are TRBV10-3 and TRBJ2-3; TRBD1 is a possible D gene (6 bases). The V gene's germline CDR1 is ENHRY and CDR2 SYGVKD. Deletions cut 4 bases from V and 6 bases from J, with 11 bases between. The CDR3 contains 13 residues. The CDR3 nucleotides are TGTGCCATCAGTGTGAACAGGGAGGATACGCAGTATTTT. It codes for CAISVNREDTQYF.